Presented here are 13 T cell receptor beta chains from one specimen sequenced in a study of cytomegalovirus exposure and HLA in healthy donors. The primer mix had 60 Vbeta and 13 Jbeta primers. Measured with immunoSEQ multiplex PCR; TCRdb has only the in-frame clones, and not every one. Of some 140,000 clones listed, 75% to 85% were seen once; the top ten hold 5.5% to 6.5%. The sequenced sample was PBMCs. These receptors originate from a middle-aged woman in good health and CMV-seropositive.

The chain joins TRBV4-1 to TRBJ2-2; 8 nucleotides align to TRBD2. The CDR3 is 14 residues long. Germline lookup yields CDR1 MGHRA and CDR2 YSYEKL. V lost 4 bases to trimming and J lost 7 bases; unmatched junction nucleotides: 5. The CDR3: CASSPWTSSGELFF. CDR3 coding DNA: TGCGCCAGCAGCCCCTGGACTAGCAGCGGGGAGCTGTTTTTT.

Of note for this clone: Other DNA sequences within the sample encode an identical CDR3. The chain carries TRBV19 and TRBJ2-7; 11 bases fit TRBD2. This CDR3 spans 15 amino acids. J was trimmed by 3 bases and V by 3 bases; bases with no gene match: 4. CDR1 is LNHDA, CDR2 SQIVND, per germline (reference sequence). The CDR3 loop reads CASSISGTSGYEQYF. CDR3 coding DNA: TGTGCCAGTAGTATTAGCGGGACTAGCGGCTACGAGCAGTACTTC.

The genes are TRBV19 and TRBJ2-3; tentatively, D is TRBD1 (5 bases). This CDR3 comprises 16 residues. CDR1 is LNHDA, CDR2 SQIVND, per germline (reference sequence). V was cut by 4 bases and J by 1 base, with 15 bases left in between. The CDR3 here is CASSNTGTAGTDTQYF. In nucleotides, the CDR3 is TGTGCCAGTAGTAATACAGGTACCGCCGGCACAGATACGCAGTATTTT.

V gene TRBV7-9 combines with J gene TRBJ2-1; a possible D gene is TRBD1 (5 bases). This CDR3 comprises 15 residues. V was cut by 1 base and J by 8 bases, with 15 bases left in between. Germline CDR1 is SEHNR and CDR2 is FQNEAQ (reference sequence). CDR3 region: CASSLEGSAEDEQFF. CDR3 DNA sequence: TGTGCCAGCAGCTTAGAGGGGTCCGCTGAAGATGAGCAGTTCTTC.

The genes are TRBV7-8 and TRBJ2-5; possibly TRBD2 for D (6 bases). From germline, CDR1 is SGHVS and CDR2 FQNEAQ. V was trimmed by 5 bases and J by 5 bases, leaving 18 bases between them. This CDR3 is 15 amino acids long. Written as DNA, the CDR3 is TGTGCCAGCAGCGAACTGGGCGGGGTCCGGGAGACCCAGTACTTC. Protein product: CASSELGGVRETQYF.

The chain's CDR3 is CAWSVGQGAYGYTF. CDR3 nucleotide sequence: TGTGCCTGGAGTGTCGGACAGGGGGCCTATGGCTACACCTTC. The chain combines TRBV30 with TRBJ1-2, with TRBD1 matching 11 bases. The CDR3 loop spans 14 amino acids. Germline CDR1 reads GTSNPN; CDR2 reads SVGIG (reference sequence). The V segment lost 0 bases and the J segment 4 bases; nucleotides outside the gene matches: 1.

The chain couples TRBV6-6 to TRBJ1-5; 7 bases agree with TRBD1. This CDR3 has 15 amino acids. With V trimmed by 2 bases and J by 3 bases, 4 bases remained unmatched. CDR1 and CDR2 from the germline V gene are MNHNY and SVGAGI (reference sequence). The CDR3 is CASSYGTDYNQPQHF. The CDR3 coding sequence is TGTGCCAGCAGTTACGGGACAGACTACAATCAGCCCCAGCATTTT.

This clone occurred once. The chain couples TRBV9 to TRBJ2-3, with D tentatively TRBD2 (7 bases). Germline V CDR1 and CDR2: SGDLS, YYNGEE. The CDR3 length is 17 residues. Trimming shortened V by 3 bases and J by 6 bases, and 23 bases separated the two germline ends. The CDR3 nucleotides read TGTGCCAGCAGCGCTCACTCCGGGGGGCCCTTGCGGGATACGCAGTATTTT. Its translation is CASSAHSGGPLRDTQYF. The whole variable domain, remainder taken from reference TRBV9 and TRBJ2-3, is DSGVTQTPKHLITATGQRVTLRCSPRSGDLSVYWYQQSLDQGLQFLIQYYNGEERAKGNILERFSAQQFPDLHSELNLSSLELGDSALYFCASSAHSGGPLRDTQYFGPGTRLTVL.

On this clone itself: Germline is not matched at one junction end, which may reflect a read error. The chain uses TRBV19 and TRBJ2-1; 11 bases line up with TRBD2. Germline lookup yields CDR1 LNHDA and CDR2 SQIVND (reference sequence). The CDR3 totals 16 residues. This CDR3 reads CAGSDSLAGVNNEQFF. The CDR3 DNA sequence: TGTGCCGGTAGTGACTCACTAGCGGGAGTGAACAATGAGCAGTTCTTC.

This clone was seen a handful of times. CDR3 in amino acids: CASSSAGDYSEAFF. CDR3 coding DNA: TGTGCCAGCAGTTCGGCCGGGGACTACAGTGAAGCTTTCTTT. The chain has TRBV25-1 and TRBJ1-1, with a weak D call TRBD1 (5 bases). Germline V CDR1 and CDR2: MGHDK, SYGVNS. V was pared by 5 bases and J by 7 bases, with 17 bases between. The CDR3 runs 14 residues.

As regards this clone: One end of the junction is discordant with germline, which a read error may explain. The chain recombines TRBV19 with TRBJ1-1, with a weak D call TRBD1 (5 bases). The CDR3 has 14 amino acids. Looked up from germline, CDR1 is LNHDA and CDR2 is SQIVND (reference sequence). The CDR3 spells CASSGGELNTKAFF. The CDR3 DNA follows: TGTGCCAGTAGCGGGGGGGAGCTGAACACTAAAGCTTTCTTT.

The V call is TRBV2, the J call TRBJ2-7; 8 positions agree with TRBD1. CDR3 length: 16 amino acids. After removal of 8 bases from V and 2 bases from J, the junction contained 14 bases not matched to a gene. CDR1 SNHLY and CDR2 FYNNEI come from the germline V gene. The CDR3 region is CASLTFTGGTPYEQYF. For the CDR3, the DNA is TGTGCCAGCCTCACTTTTACAGGGGGAACCCCCTACGAGCAGTACTTC.

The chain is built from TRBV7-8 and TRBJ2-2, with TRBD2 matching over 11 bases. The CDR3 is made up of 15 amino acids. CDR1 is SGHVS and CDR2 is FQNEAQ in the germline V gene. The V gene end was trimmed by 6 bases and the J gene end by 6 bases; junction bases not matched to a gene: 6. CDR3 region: CASRALAGGSGELFF. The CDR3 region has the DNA TGTGCCAGCAGGGCCCTAGCGGGAGGATCCGGGGAGCTGTTTTTT.